This T cell receptor beta chain was sequenced in a study of CD8 T cells in ankylosing spondylitis. It was by quantitative 5'-RACE with molecular barcodes that TCR beta libraries were made. TCRdb redid the calling of the 5' RACE reads with MiXCR, one entry per CDR3 protein. This table has under 150,000 distinct CDR3 sequences, around 15% appearing once. Study findings and constraints: The authors reported significant enrichment of disease-linked clones in matched ankylosing spondylitis synovial fluid.

This clonotype was found a few times. The antigen is unknown. This CDR3 has 14 amino acids. Germline loops: CDR1 SGHKS, CDR2 YYEKEE (reference sequence). With 0 bases removed from V and 10 bases from J, the gap between germline ends came to 16 bases. What was sequenced was blood, either unsorted or a sorted T cell fraction (not recorded which). This TCR was sampled from a female donor with ankylosing spondylitis or in good health (not recorded which). The chain couples TRBV5-5 to TRBJ1-1; D may be TRBD1 (6 bases). The CDR3: CASSLEGGAGGAFF. DNA of the CDR3: TGTGCCAGCAGCTTGGAGGGGGGCGCGGGTGGAGCTTTCTTT.